What follows are 20 T cell receptor beta chains derived from one specimen sequenced in a study of cytomegalovirus exposure and HLA in healthy donors (TCRdb year 2017). The library came from the immunoSEQ multiplex PCR assay. For the multiplex PCR, a mixture combining 60 forward primers for TCR Vbeta segments and 13 reverse primers for TCR Jbeta segments was used. In its TCRdb copy, this immuneACCESS table keeps in-frame sequences only and misses some clones. Where compared with another copy, unresolved V genes explain less than half of these, and the others have no known cause. The table for this sample lists tens of thousands of clones; more than 60% of them were counted only once. The ten top clones hold 3.9% of the sample. The sample comprised PBMCs. Source of these receptors: a man younger than 40 in good health and CMV-seronegative.

The chain uses TRBV4-1 and TRBJ2-3, with 10 bases aligning to TRBD2. The CDR3 is 19 residues long. Trimming took 3 bases from V and 0 from J; bases not matched to a gene: 12. Germline values: CDR1 MGHRA, CDR2 YSYEKL. Written as DNA, the CDR3 is TGCGCCAGCAGCCATGGACTAGCGGCCAGCTATAGAAGCACAGATACGCAGTATTTT. Amino acid sequence: CASSHGLAASYRSTDTQYF.

The V gene is TRBV27, the J gene TRBJ1-1, with TRBD1 matching over 11 bases. CDR3 length: 13 amino acids. Germline CDR1 reads MNHEY; CDR2 reads SMNVEV (reference sequence). V was pared by 2 bases and J by 11 bases, with 4 bases of the junction left unmatched. The CDR3 sequence is CASSLGTGGMAFF. CDR3 bases: TGTGCCAGCAGTTTAGGGACAGGGGGAATGGCTTTCTTT.

The V gene is TRBV4-1, the J gene TRBJ2-7; the D is unclear. V gave up 1 base and J gave up 2 bases, with 9 bases separating them. This CDR3 comprises 14 residues. The germline gives CDR1 MGHRA, CDR2 YSYEKL. The CDR3 nucleotides are TGCGCCAGCAGCCAAGTTGCGAAAACCTACGAGCAGTACTTC. Protein sequence: CASSQVAKTYEQYF.

The rearrangement links TRBV5-1 to TRBJ2-7; D call uncertain. The CDR3 is 15 residues long. The V and J ends lost 0 bases and 0 bases respectively, with 10 bases between them. Germline assignment: CDR1 SGHRS and CDR2 YFSETQ. DNA of the CDR3: TGCGCCAGCAGCTTGGTAGAGACTTACTCCTACGAGCAGTACTTC. Translation: CASSLVETYSYEQYF.

The sample holds a few counts of this clone. The chain uses TRBV30 and TRBJ1-5; possibly TRBD1 for D (5 bases). Germline lookup yields CDR1 GTSNPN and CDR2 SVGIG (reference sequence). V shed 0 bases and J shed 7 bases, with 13 bases lying between them. CDR3 length: 14 residues. CDR3 sequence: CAWSVLEGSQPQHF. The CDR3 DNA is TGTGCCTGGAGTGTACTGGAGGGGTCCCAGCCCCAGCATTTT.

The chain has TRBV2 and TRBJ2-7; 9 bases align to TRBD1. The CDR3 consists of 13 residues. Germline CDR1 SNHLY, CDR2 FYNNEI. J gave up 5 bases and V 7 bases, and 6 bases lay outside the gene matches. The CDR3 bases are TGTGCCAGCAACCGGGACAGGGTCGACGAGCAGTACTTC. It encodes CASNRDRVDEQYF.

The table lists this clone with a few counts. The chain couples TRBV9 to TRBJ1-5; D call uncertain. CDR1 is SGDLS and CDR2 is YYNGEE in the germline V gene. The CDR3 has 16 amino acids. V lost 0 bases, J lost 2 bases, and 12 bases lay in between. CDR3 sequence (DNA): TGTGCCAGCAGCGTAGACCCGGGGATTGGCAATCAGCCCCAGCATTTT. It translates to CASSVDPGIGNQPQHF.

In regard to this clone: The junction differs from germline at one of its ends, possibly a read error. This rearrangement joins TRBV7-9 to TRBJ2-3; D may be TRBD2 (6 bases). This CDR3 spans 12 amino acids. Germline V gene data show CDR1 as SEHNR and CDR2 as FQNEAQ (reference sequence). The CDR3 coding sequence is TGTTCCAGCAGCCCTAGCGTGGATACGCAGTATTTT. This gives the protein CSSSPSVDTQYF.

The rearrangement links TRBV19 to TRBJ2-3, with 7 nucleotides matching TRBD2. Germline trimming cut 7 bases from V and 1 base from J; bases unmatched to any gene: 8. The CDR3 consists of 15 residues. Germline assignment: CDR1 LNHDA and CDR2 SQIVND (reference sequence). DNA for the CDR3: TGTGCCAGTACCGCCGGGGCGGGGGGCACAGATACGCAGTATTTT. As protein: CASTAGAGGTDTQYF. The complete variable domain, with remaining parts taken from reference TRBV19 and TRBJ2-3, reads DGGITQSPKYLFRKEGQNVTLSCEQNLNHDAMYWYRQDPGQGLRLIYYSQIVNDFQKGDIAEGYSVSREKKESFPLTVTSAQKNPTAFYLCASTAGAGGTDTQYFGPGTRLTVL.

This clone was detected a few times. V is TRBV27 and J is TRBJ1-6, with 10 bases fitting TRBD1. The CDR3 spans 15 residues. After removal of 5 bases from V and 14 bases from J, the junction contained 12 bases not matched to a gene. Germline V gene lookup returns CDR1 MNHEY and CDR2 SMNVEV (reference sequence). This chain's CDR3 is CASSVDRGRVLALHF. The CDR3 DNA follows: TGTGCCAGCAGTGTGGACAGGGGGAGGGTTCTGGCCCTCCACTTT.

The rearrangement links TRBV6-1 to TRBJ1-4; no clear D gene. Germline V gene sequence: CDR1 MNHNS, CDR2 SASEGT. This CDR3 has 10 amino acids. Trimming left V 8 bases short and J 8 bases short, with 6 bases between. In DNA, the CDR3 is TGTGCCAGCCTTTTAGAAAAACTGTTTTTT. Translation: CASLLEKLFF.

J is TRBJ2-7 and V is TRBV7-2, with TRBD2 matching 9 bases. The CDR3 contains 16 residues. CDR1 is SGHTA, CDR2 FQGNSA, per germline. J lost 6 bases, V lost 5 bases, and 14 bases had no gene match. The chain's CDR3 is CASSLSLGRGGAEQYF. The CDR3 DNA is TGTGCCAGCAGCCTATCCCTTGGGCGGGGGGGGGCCGAGCAGTACTTC. Full variable domain (rest looked up from reference TRBV7-2 and TRBJ2-7): GAGVSQSPSNKVTEKGKDVELRCDPISGHTALYWYRQSLGQGLEFLIYFQGNSAPDKSGLPSDRFSAERTGGSVSTLTIQRTQQEDSAVYLCASSLSLGRGGAEQYFGPGTRLTVT.

V gene TRBV2 combines with J gene TRBJ2-4, with a weak D call TRBD2 (6 bases). V was shortened by 6 bases and J by 5 bases, with 8 bases between the two germline ends. Germline V gene data show CDR1 as SNHLY and CDR2 as FYNNEI. The CDR3 is 12 residues long. CDR3 DNA: TGTGCCAGCAGGGGACTCCAAAACATTCAGTACTTC. This codes for CASRGLQNIQYF.

V is TRBV19 and J is TRBJ2-7, with 8 bases aligning to TRBD1. Germline V gives CDR1 LNHDA, CDR2 SQIVND (reference sequence). This CDR3 comprises 13 residues. With V trimmed by 6 bases and J by 4 bases, 5 bases remained unmatched. CDR3 sequence reads: CASSFRGQYEQYF. For the CDR3, the DNA is TGTGCCAGTAGCTTCAGGGGGCAGTACGAGCAGTACTTC.

V is TRBV6-5 and J is TRBJ1-5; TRBD1 agrees at 7 bases. Germline CDR1 MNHEY, CDR2 SVGAGI. Losses at the gene ends were 6 bases for V and 6 bases for J; bases not matched to a gene: 11. The CDR3 length is 15 residues. This CDR3 is CASSRGQSDSQPQHF. CDR3 sequence (DNA): TGTGCCAGCAGCCGGGGACAGTCAGATAGTCAGCCCCAGCATTTT.

Only one count was recorded for this clone. The V call is TRBV7-6, the J call TRBJ1-3; TRBD1 aligns across 10 bases. Trimming cost V 6 bases and J 6 bases; bases outside gene matches: 5. The CDR3 is 14 amino acids. Germline CDR1 and CDR2: SGHVS and FNYEAQ. This CDR3 is CASSSGTGENTIYF. In DNA form, the CDR3 reads TGTGCCAGCAGTTCCGGGACAGGGGAAAACACCATATATTTT.

The V gene is TRBV10-1, the J gene TRBJ2-2; TRBD2 agrees at 12 bases. The length of the CDR3 is 15 residues. Losses at the gene ends were 5 bases for V and 6 bases for J; bases not matched to a gene: 4. Germline CDR1 reads WNHNN; CDR2 reads SYGVQD (reference sequence). The CDR3 is CASSQLAGGSGELFF. CDR3 coding DNA: TGCGCCAGCAGTCAACTAGCGGGAGGATCCGGGGAGCTGTTTTTT.

The gene calls are TRBV10-1 and TRBJ2-1; 7 bases align to TRBD2. Germline V lookup: CDR1 WNHNN, CDR2 SYGVQD (reference sequence). The CDR3 extends over 15 amino acids. V shed 9 bases, J shed 5 bases, and the junction held 13 bases outside the gene matches. DNA of the CDR3: TGCGCCAGGACGCGGTTTTTCCGGGGGGACAATGAGCAGTTCTTC. Its translation: CARTRFFRGDNEQFF.

This rearrangement joins TRBV4-2 to TRBJ2-1; 12 positions match TRBD2. V was pared by 3 bases and J by 9 bases, with 9 bases of the junction left unmatched. The CDR3 has 16 amino acids. The V gene's germline CDR1 is LGHNA and CDR2 YNFKEQ. The DNA for the CDR3 is TGTGCCAGCAGCCAGAACCCTAGCGGGGGGGCTGGTGAGCAGTTCTTC. It encodes CASSQNPSGGAGEQFF.

This sequence joins TRBV6-1 and TRBJ2-7, with TRBD2 identical over 7 bases. The germline gives CDR1 MNHNS, CDR2 SASEGT. The junction had 8 bases not matched to a gene; V was cut back by 3 bases and J by 0 bases. The CDR3 spans 16 residues. CDR3 sequence (DNA): TGTGCCAGCAGTGAGTTCAGCGGGACTTACTCCTACGAGCAGTACTTC. Translated, it gives CASSEFSGTYSYEQYF.